These 10 T cell receptor beta chains came from one sample sequenced in a study of shared clonotypes between healthy human individuals. Repertoires were generated with immunoSEQ multiplex PCR, while TCRdb's copy carries only in-frame clones and drops some. The repertoire holds about 560,000 clones, with roughly four fifths as singletons. Material for sequencing was PBMCs. These receptors were taken from a woman between 40 and 55 years old in good health. Some clones in this sample may be carry-over from other donors' samples.

Regarding this clone: At the DNA level, this CDR3 is encoded by other sequences in the same sample as well. The gene calls are TRBV9 and TRBJ2-7, with 11 bases matching TRBD2. The CDR3 has 14 amino acids. The germline V gene has CDR1 SGDLS and CDR2 YYNGEE. The junction had 4 bases not matched to a gene; V was cut back by 4 bases and J by 4 bases. CDR3 protein: CASSRTSGSYEQYF. DNA of the CDR3: TGTGCCAGCAGCCGTACTAGCGGGAGTTACGAGCAGTACTTC. Looking up the rest from reference TRBV9 and TRBJ2-7 gives the full variable domain: DSGVTQTPKHLITATGQRVTLRCSPRSGDLSVYWYQQSLDQGLQFLIQYYNGEERAKGNILERFSAQQFPDLHSELNLSSLELGDSALYFCASSRTSGSYEQYFGPGTRLTVT.

The chain has TRBV7-2 and TRBJ2-2; D may be TRBD2 (5 bases). CDR1 SGHTA and CDR2 FQGNSA come from the germline V gene. The CDR3 runs to 16 residues. The V and J ends lost 0 bases and 5 bases respectively, with 13 bases between them. CDR3 in DNA: TGTGCCAGCAGCTTAGCCCGGGGTTCAAGGACCGGGGAGCTGTTTTTT. This translates into CASSLARGSRTGELFF.

The chain joins TRBV4-2 to TRBJ2-3, with 8 bases aligning to TRBD2. The CDR3 extends over 16 amino acids. Germline V lookup: CDR1 LGHNA, CDR2 YNFKEQ. After removal of 5 bases from V and 5 bases from J, the junction contained 12 bases not matched to a gene. The CDR3 protein is CASSSIQSGRGDTQYF. Here the CDR3 DNA reads TGTGCCAGCAGCTCCATACAGAGCGGGAGAGGAGATACGCAGTATTTT.

The chain combines TRBV20-1 with TRBJ1-1; no reliable D call. Per germline, CDR1 DFQATT and CDR2 SNEGSKA (reference sequence). The CDR3 loop spans 11 amino acids. The V gene lost 5 bases and the J gene lost 1 base, with 5 bases spanning the gap. The CDR3 loop reads CSAAGNTEAFF. CDR3 nucleotide sequence: TGCAGTGCTGCGGGGAACACTGAAGCTTTCTTT.

This chain uses TRBV29-1 with TRBJ1-4; 9 positions agree with TRBD1. The CDR3 loop spans 13 amino acids. Germline CDR1 SQVTM, CDR2 ANQGSEA. J lost 6 bases, V lost 6 bases, and 5 bases had no gene match. The CDR3 bases are TGCAGCGTCTCGGGACAGGGAGATGAAAAACTGTTTTTT. It yields the protein CSVSGQGDEKLFF.

This clone was observed at least ten times. Other DNA sequences in the sample encode the same CDR3. V gene TRBV5-6 combines with J gene TRBJ1-2; maybe TRBD1 (5 bases). Per germline, CDR1 SGHDT and CDR2 YYEEEE. V was cut by 4 bases and J by 4 bases, with 11 bases left in between. CDR3 length equals 13 residues. CDR3 sequence (DNA): TGTGCCAGCAGCCCGCGACAGATCTATGGCTACACCTTC. This translates into CASSPRQIYGYTF.

The V call is TRBV9, the J call TRBJ2-7; 10 bases fit TRBD2. The CDR3 spans 19 residues. Germline V lookup: CDR1 SGDLS, CDR2 YYNGEE. V trimming: 4 bases; J trimming: 3 bases; junction bases outside the gene matches: 19. The CDR3 here is CASSQGLARKKGVNYEQYF. The CDR3 nucleotides are TGTGCCAGCAGCCAGGGACTAGCGAGAAAAAAGGGTGTAAACTACGAGCAGTACTTC. Full variable domain (remainder filled in from reference TRBV9 and TRBJ2-7): DSGVTQTPKHLITATGQRVTLRCSPRSGDLSVYWYQQSLDQGLQFLIQYYNGEERAKGNILERFSAQQFPDLHSELNLSSLELGDSALYFCASSQGLARKKGVNYEQYFGPGTRLTVT.

The chain recombines TRBV7-8 with TRBJ2-5; 8 nucleotides line up with TRBD2. The CDR3 consists of 16 residues. The V segment lost 0 bases and the J segment 0 bases; nucleotides outside the gene matches: 3. The germline gives CDR1 SGHVS, CDR2 FQNEAQ. The CDR3 reads CASSLAASGYQETQYF. CDR3 coding DNA: TGTGCCAGCAGCTTAGCGGCTAGCGGGTACCAAGAGACCCAGTACTTC. Using reference TRBV7-8 and TRBJ2-5 for the parts outside the CDR3, the full variable domain is GAGVSQSPRYKVAKRGQDVALRCDPISGHVSLFWYQQALGQGPEFLTYFQNEAQLDKSGLPSDRFFAERPEGSVSTLKIQRTQQEDSAVYLCASSLAASGYQETQYFGPGTRLLVL.

This chain links TRBV2 with TRBJ2-7; 7 bases match TRBD1. The ends lost 5 bases at V and 6 bases at J; junction bases unmatched: 10. This CDR3 is built from 14 residues. CDR1 and CDR2 (germline): SNHLY, FYNNEI. The CDR3 nucleotides are TGTGCCAGCAGTTCACAGGGGACGACCCTCGAGCAGTACTTC. Its translation is CASSSQGTTLEQYF.

On this clone: The DNA is omitted, as the CDR3 cannot be located on it reliably, and the CDR3 follows TCRdb's listing. J is TRBJ2-5 and V is TRBV27; TRBD2, the table's D call, lacks a check against the DNA. The CDR3 is 15 amino acids in total, end residues counted. Germline assignment: CDR1 MNHEY and CDR2 SMNVEV (reference sequence). CDR3 loop: CASSFLADSQETQYF.